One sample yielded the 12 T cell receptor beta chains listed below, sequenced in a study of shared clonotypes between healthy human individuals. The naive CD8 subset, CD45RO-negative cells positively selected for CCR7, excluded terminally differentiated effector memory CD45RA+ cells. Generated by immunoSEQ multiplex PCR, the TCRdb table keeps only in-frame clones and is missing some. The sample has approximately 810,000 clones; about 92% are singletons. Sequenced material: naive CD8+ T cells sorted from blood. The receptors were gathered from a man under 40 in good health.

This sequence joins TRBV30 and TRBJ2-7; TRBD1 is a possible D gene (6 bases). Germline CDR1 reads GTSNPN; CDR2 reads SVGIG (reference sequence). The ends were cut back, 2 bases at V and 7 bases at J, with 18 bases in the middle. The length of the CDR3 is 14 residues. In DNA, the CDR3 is TGTGCCTGGAGTTACCTAAGGACAGACTTTGAGCAGTACTTC. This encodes CAWSYLRTDFEQYF.

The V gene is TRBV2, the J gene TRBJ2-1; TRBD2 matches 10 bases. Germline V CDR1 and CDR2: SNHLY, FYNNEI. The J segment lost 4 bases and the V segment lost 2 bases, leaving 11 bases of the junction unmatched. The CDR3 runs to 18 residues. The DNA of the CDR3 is TGTGCCAGCAGTGAAAGGCCCCCGACTAGCGGGTATTACAATGAGCAGTTCTTC. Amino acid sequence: CASSERPPTSGYYNEQFF.

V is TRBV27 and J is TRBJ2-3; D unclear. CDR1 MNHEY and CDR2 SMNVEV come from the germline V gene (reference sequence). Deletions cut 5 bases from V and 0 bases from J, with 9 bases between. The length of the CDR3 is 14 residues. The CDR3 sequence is CASSLRSSTDTQYF. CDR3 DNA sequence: TGTGCCAGCAGTCTCCGGTCGAGCACAGATACGCAGTATTTT.

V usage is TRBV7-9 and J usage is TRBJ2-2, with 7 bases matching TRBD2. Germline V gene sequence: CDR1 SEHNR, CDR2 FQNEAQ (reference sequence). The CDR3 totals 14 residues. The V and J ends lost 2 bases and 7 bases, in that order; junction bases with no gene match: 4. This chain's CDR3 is CASSLYRGGGELFF. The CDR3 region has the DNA TGTGCCAGCAGCTTATATCGCGGGGGCGGGGAGCTGTTTTTT.

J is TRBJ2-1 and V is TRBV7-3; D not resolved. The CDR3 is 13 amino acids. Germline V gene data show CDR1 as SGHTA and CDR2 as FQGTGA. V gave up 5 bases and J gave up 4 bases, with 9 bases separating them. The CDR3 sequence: CASSRTEYNEQFF. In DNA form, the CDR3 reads TGTGCCAGCAGCCGAACAGAGTACAATGAGCAGTTCTTC. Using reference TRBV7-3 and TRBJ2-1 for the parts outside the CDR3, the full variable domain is GAGVSQTPSNKVTEKGKYVELRCDPISGHTALYWYRQSLGQGPEFLIYFQGTGAADDSGLPNDRFFAVRPEGSVSTLKIQRTERGDSAVYLCASSRTEYNEQFFGPGTRLTVL.

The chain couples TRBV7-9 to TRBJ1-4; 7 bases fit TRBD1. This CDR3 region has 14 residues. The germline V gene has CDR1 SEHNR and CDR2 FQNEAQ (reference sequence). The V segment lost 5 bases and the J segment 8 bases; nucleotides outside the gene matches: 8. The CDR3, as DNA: TGTGCCAGCAGCCGAACAGGGGCGAGGGAAAAACTGTTTTTT. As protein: CASSRTGAREKLFF.

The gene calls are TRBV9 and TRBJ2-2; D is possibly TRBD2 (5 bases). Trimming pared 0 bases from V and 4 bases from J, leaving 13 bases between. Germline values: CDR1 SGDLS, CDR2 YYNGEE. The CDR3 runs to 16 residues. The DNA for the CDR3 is TGTGCCAGCAGCGTAGGCCTAGCTCTTCCCACCGGGGAGCTGTTTTTT. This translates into CASSVGLALPTGELFF.

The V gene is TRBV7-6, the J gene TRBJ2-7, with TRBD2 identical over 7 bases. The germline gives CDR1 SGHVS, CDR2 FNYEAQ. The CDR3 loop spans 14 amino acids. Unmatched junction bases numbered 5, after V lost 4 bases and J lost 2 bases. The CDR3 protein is CASSSGLVAYEQYF. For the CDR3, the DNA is TGTGCCAGCAGCTCCGGACTAGTAGCCTACGAGCAGTACTTC.

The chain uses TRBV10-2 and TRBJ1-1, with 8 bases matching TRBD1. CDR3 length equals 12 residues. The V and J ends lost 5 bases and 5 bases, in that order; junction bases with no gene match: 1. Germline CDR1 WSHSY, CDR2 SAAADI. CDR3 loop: CASSTGGTEAFF. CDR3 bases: TGCGCCAGCAGTACAGGGGGAACTGAAGCTTTCTTT.

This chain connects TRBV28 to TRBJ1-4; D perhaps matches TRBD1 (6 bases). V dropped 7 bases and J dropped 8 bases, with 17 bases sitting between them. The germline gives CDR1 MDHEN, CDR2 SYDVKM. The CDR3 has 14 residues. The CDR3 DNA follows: TGTGCCAGCAAAGGGGGAGGGTGGGGCGAAAAACTGTTTTTT. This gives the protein CASKGGGWGEKLFF.

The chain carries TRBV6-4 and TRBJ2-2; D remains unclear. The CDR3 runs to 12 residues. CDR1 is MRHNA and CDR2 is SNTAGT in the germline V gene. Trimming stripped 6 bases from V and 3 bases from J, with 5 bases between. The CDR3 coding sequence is TGTGCCAGCAGAAGAGACACCGGGGAGCTGTTTTTT. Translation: CASRRDTGELFF.

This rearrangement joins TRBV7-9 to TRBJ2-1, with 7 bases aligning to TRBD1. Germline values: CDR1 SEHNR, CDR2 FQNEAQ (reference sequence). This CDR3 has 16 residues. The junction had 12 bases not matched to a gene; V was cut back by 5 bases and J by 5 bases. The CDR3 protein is CASSHTDREWHNEQFF. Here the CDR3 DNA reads TGTGCCAGCAGCCATACAGACAGGGAATGGCACAATGAGCAGTTCTTC.